These 19 T cell receptor beta chains were sequenced from one sample in a study of cytomegalovirus exposure and HLA in healthy donors. The table came from immunoSEQ multiplex PCR; TCRdb's copy has only in-frame clones and leaves some out. The sample records about 200,000 clones, roughly three quarters being singletons. The sample taken for sequencing was PBMCs. Every receptor here comes from a woman aged 25 to 45 in good health and CMV-seronegative.

The chain joins TRBV6-1 to TRBJ1-4; D gene unclear. The CDR3 has 16 residues. V was trimmed by 0 bases and J by 5 bases, leaving 13 bases between them. The germline V gene encodes CDR1 MNHNS and CDR2 SASEGT. The CDR3 DNA reads as TGTGCCAGCAGTGAAGCGCTCAGACTCACCAATGAAAAACTGTTTTTT. This gives the protein CASSEALRLTNEKLFF.

The V gene is TRBV19, the J gene TRBJ1-3; no firm D call. V was clipped by 5 bases and J by 8 bases, with 16 bases between them. The CDR3 is made up of 14 amino acids. CDR1 LNHDA and CDR2 SQIVND come from the germline V gene (reference sequence). The CDR3 spells CASSGRTGPDTIYF. CDR3 in DNA: TGTGCCAGTAGTGGGAGGACCGGGCCGGACACCATATATTTT.

The rearrangement uses TRBV11-2 and TRBJ1-2, with 9 nucleotides matching TRBD1. Germline trimming cut 5 bases from V and 3 bases from J; bases unmatched to any gene: 7. In germline, CDR1 is SGHAT, CDR2 FQNNGV. The CDR3 runs to 15 residues. The CDR3 nucleotides are TGTGCCAGCAGCGACGGGACAGGGTTGTACTATGGCTACACCTTC. This encodes CASSDGTGLYYGYTF.

This clone was seen more than once but under ten times. V usage is TRBV19 and J usage is TRBJ2-7; 7 positions match TRBD1. V trimming: 1 base; J trimming: 6 bases; junction bases outside the gene matches: 3. The CDR3 length is 13 residues. Germline V gives CDR1 LNHDA, CDR2 SQIVND (reference sequence). The CDR3 spells CASSIGRQGEQYF. As DNA, the CDR3 is TGTGCCAGTAGTATAGGGAGACAGGGCGAGCAGTACTTC.

This chain uses TRBV4-2 with TRBJ1-5, with D tentatively TRBD1 (5 bases). From germline, CDR1 is LGHNA and CDR2 YNFKEQ. The V end was cut by 5 bases, the J end by 6 bases, with 11 bases between. The CDR3 spans 13 residues. CDR3 nucleotide sequence: TGTGCCAGCAGCTCCAGGGTAGGTCAGCCCCAGCATTTT. The encoded protein is CASSSRVGQPQHF.

The chain combines TRBV10-1 with TRBJ1-1, with D uncertain. This CDR3 comprises 13 residues. Germline V gives CDR1 WNHNN, CDR2 SYGVQD (reference sequence). The V gene lost 7 bases and the J gene lost 6 bases, with 15 bases spanning the gap. DNA of the CDR3: TGCGCCAGCACCCCACTTGACGGGGCTGAAGCTTTCTTT. Translation gives CASTPLDGAEAFF.

The chain uses TRBV7-8 and TRBJ2-7; 10 bases line up with TRBD2. Trimming at V came to 4 bases and at J to 3 bases, leaving 9 bases not matched to a gene. This CDR3 region has 16 residues. In germline, CDR1 is SGHVS, CDR2 FQNEAQ. CDR3 nucleotide sequence: TGTGCCAGCAGCTCCCGTCGACTAGCGGGCCTCTACGAGCAGTACTTC. Its translation: CASSSRRLAGLYEQYF.

The V gene is TRBV6-1, the J gene TRBJ1-2; 8 bases line up with TRBD1. V was clipped by 10 bases and J by 8 bases; unmatched bases: 9. The CDR3 consists of 12 residues. CDR1 and CDR2 from the germline V gene are MNHNS and SASEGT. In nucleotides, the CDR3 is TGTGCCACCTACTGGGACAGGTGGGGCTACACCTTC. It yields the protein CATYWDRWGYTF.

The chain combines TRBV19 with TRBJ1-2; D remains ambiguous. This CDR3 has 12 residues. V lost 6 bases, J lost 3 bases, and 8 bases lay in between. Per the germline V gene, CDR1 is LNHDA and CDR2 is SQIVND (reference sequence). The DNA of the CDR3 is TGTGCCAGTAGGTACAGAGACTATGGCTACACCTTC. This codes for CASRYRDYGYTF.

This chain links TRBV15 with TRBJ1-2; D gene uncertain. CDR1 LNHNV and CDR2 YYDKDF come from the germline V gene (reference sequence). The CDR3 extends over 16 amino acids. Trimming took 3 bases from V and 4 from J, leaving 18 bases between them. The chain's CDR3 is CATSSGRSVQLYGYTF. The CDR3 DNA reads TGTGCCACCAGCAGTGGGCGCTCGGTTCAGCTCTATGGCTACACCTTC.

CDR3 nucleotide sequence: TGCGCCAGCAGCTTGACTAGCGGGAGAGGTACCGGGGAGCTGTTTTTT. It yields the protein CASSLTSGRGTGELFF. The genes are TRBV5-1 and TRBJ2-2; 11 bases match TRBD2. The CDR3 runs 16 residues. Per germline, CDR1 SGHRS and CDR2 YFSETQ. Trimming removed 1 base from V and 5 bases from J; junction bases left unmatched: 4.

The V gene is TRBV28, the J gene TRBJ2-3, with D perhaps TRBD1 (6 bases). Germline assignment: CDR1 MDHEN and CDR2 SYDVKM. The ends were cut back, 6 bases at V and 7 bases at J, with 14 bases in the middle. This CDR3 region has 13 residues. CDR3: CASSLTRGNTQYF. The CDR3 region has the DNA TGTGCCAGCAGCCTAACGAGGGGGAATACGCAGTATTTT. Full variable domain (missing parts from reference TRBV28 and TRBJ2-3): DVKVTQSSRYLVKRTGEKVFLECVQDMDHENMFWYRQDPGLGLRLIYFSYDVKMKEKGDIPEGYSVSREKKERFSLILESASTNQTSMYLCASSLTRGNTQYFGPGTRLTVL.

The chain is built from TRBV5-1 and TRBJ2-7; 9 bases agree with TRBD1. The CDR3 contains 14 residues. With V trimmed by 6 bases and J by 7 bases, 11 bases remained unmatched. Germline V gives CDR1 SGHRS, CDR2 YFSETQ. CDR3 protein: CASIPGTGSREQYF. The CDR3 nucleotides are TGCGCCAGCATTCCCGGGACAGGGTCTAGGGAGCAGTACTTC.

CDR3 DNA: TGTGCCTGGAGCTGGGGACAGGGCGGCTATGGCTACACCTTC. This codes for CAWSWGQGGYGYTF. V and J are TRBV30 and TRBJ1-2; 9 bases fit TRBD1. Germline V gene data show CDR1 as GTSNPN and CDR2 as SVGIG (reference sequence). The junction had 6 bases not matched to a gene; V was cut back by 3 bases and J by 4 bases. This CDR3 has 14 amino acids.

V and J are TRBV28 and TRBJ1-4; TRBD1 aligns across 8 bases. The V gene end was trimmed by 8 bases and the J gene end by 13 bases; junction bases not matched to a gene: 12. Germline V gives CDR1 MDHEN, CDR2 SYDVKM. CDR3 size: 13 residues. The CDR3 bases are TGTGCCAGCGGATATCCCGGGACAGGCGCACTGTTTTTT. Translated: CASGYPGTGALFF.

The V call is TRBV5-1, the J call TRBJ2-7; 7 bases align to TRBD2. V dropped 0 bases and J dropped 7; count of bases not matched to a gene: 10. The length of the CDR3 is 15 residues. Per the germline V gene, CDR1 is SGHRS and CDR2 is YFSETQ. The CDR3 here is CASSLAGQGAGEQYF. The CDR3, as DNA: TGCGCCAGCAGCTTGGCGGGTCAGGGAGCGGGGGAGCAGTACTTC. The variable domain in full, completed from reference TRBV5-1 and TRBJ2-7, reads KAGVTQTPRYLIKTRGQQVTLSCSPISGHRSVSWYQQTPGQGLQFLFEYFSETQRNKGNFPGRFSGRQFSNSRSEMNVSTLELGDSALYLCASSLAGQGAGEQYFGPGTRLTVT.

The count of this clone is one. The chain combines TRBV19 with TRBJ1-1, with TRBD1 identical over 7 bases. Per the germline V gene, CDR1 is LNHDA and CDR2 is SQIVND (reference sequence). The CDR3 has 14 amino acids. V was clipped by 6 bases and J by 0 bases; unmatched bases: 4. This CDR3 is CASRPGQMNTEAFF. The DNA of the CDR3 is TGTGCCAGTAGACCGGGACAGATGAACACTGAAGCTTTCTTT.

The V call is TRBV6-1, the J call TRBJ2-7; TRBD1 agrees at 9 bases. Germline V gives CDR1 MNHNS, CDR2 SASEGT. V was clipped by 8 bases and J by 5 bases; unmatched bases: 10. This CDR3 contains 14 residues. CDR3 DNA sequence: TGTGCCAGCCGCCTGGGACAGGGTATAAACGAGCAGTACTTC. Its protein product is CASRLGQGINEQYF.

This clone was counted between two and nine times. The rearrangement uses TRBV27 and TRBJ2-7; 7 bases agree with TRBD1. Germline values: CDR1 MNHEY, CDR2 SMNVEV (reference sequence). Unmatched junction bases numbered 8, after V lost 7 bases and J lost 2 bases. The CDR3 consists of 14 residues. The CDR3 is CASKIQQGPYEQYF. The CDR3 nucleotides read TGTGCCAGCAAGATACAACAGGGGCCCTACGAGCAGTACTTC.